This T cell receptor (beta chain) is from a study of blood T cell repertoires in acute mononucleosis (dated by TCRdb to the early 2020s). At the level of the whole study: Acute-phase samples were taken within 2 weeks of symptom onset, representing the primary response. During acute infection, about 2.1% and 1.1% of blood CD8 T cells were made up of mean YVL-BR-specific and GLC-BM-specific cells, respectively. The mean blood EBV load was around 4 log10 genome copies per million B cells in acute infection and more than 2 at convalescence. What the research found in general, with its limitations: In TCR repertoire selection for BRLF1 (YVL-BR), TCRalpha CDR3 motifs took on a dominant role, whereas TCRbeta played only a minimal one. With just a few donors in the cohort, the group averages were based on very few individuals. Because only a fraction of each donor's blood was analyzed, sampling error might partly explain the low overlap between acute and convalescent clonotypes. Just about 9% of the unique acute clonotypes remained in convalescence, but these persisting clonotypes accounted for most of the response, and new, diverse de novo clonotypes seemingly replaced the other acute clonotypes.

The time point label for this specimen denotes: acute infectious mononucleosis, at clinical presentation within 2 weeks of symptom onset (visit 1). CD8 T cell responses to two immunodominant EBV epitopes, BRLF1 109 (YVL-BR) and BMLF1 280 (GLC-BM), were tracked in the study over primary infection. A positive serum heterophile antibody test together with EBV viral capsid antigen-specific IgM pointed to primary EBV infection. As a first step, magnetic positive selection (MACS) was used to enrich total CD8 T cells from the PBMCs. A FACSAria III was used to sort live CD3+ CD8+ tetramer+ cells to a purity above 85%. Cell sorting used a PE-conjugated tetramer carrying the BRLF1 109-117 peptide. At both acute infection and convalescence, EBV epitope-specific CD8 T cells were tetramer-sorted, and the TCR repertoires of those cells were deep-sequenced directly ex vivo. A few people aged roughly 18 to 30 with clinical acute infectious mononucleosis and laboratory evidence of primary EBV infection were used as donors. Heparinized peripheral blood was drawn at clinical presentation with mononucleosis symptoms and was drawn again about 6 months later. Ficoll-Paque density gradient centrifugation was used to isolate PBMCs.

The CDR3 holds 13 amino acids from the cysteine to the phenylalanine. Just CDR3 DNA is preserved here, 39 bases in frame from base 1. CDR1 and CDR2, per the germline V gene, are SQVTM and ANQGSEA. For TCR profiling, total RNA from at least 9,000 sorted tetramer+ CD8 T cells was reverse transcribed into cDNA. PCR with primers that anneal to V and J regions amplified CDR3 regions and added unique molecular identifiers to track templates. Profiling of the TCRalpha and TCRbeta chains was done on the immunoSEQ platform, including the sequencing and error-correction standards of that platform. On the authors' methods: Clonal copy numbers were corrected for sequencing and PCR errors, and CDR3s were defined according to IMGT conventions. Analysis was restricted to productive rearrangements and performed with immunoSEQ Analyzer versions 2.0 and 3.0, while gene-pairing frequencies underwent further processing in Microsoft Excel. Circos plots were used to visualize V-J pairings, and MEME plus a custom motifSearch program were used to find CDR3 motifs. The OLGA algorithm was used to calculate the probability of generation of TCR sequences. A clonotype seen at both visits was called persistent, a clonotype seen only at the acute visit was called nonpersistent, and a clonotype seen only at convalescence was called de novo. A public TCR was defined as an amino acid clonotype used by more than one donor. This is the immuneACCESS table as TCRdb keeps it, with only in-frame sequences that have V and J called. A part of the clones is gone; compared with another copy, unresolved V genes explain less than half, and the rest is unexplained. The D gene and trimming were derived from the DNA, and the V and J assignments and clone size from that table. The table for this sample lists roughly 2,000 clones; just under 30% of them were counted only once. The ten most abundant clones make up around 64% of the sample.

Of note for this clone: This is likely an artifact of a read error, given a far larger clone one base away. The same CDR3 also results from other DNA sequences found in this sample.

Sample: EBV YVL epitope tetramer+ CD8+ T cells sorted from PBMCs, taken during acute infectious mononucleosis. The label giving this sample's cell subset or site can be read as: CD8 T cells binding a tetramer with EBV BRLF1 109-117 peptide (YVL-BR). The clonotype originates from a man aged 18 to 30 with infectious mononucleosis caused by EBV. The chain links TRBV29-1 with TRBJ2-3; no D gene is confidently identified. In nucleotides, the sequence is TGCAGCATAAGTGGGGTGAGTTCCTACGAGCAGTACTTT. Translated, it reads CSISGVSSYEQYF.